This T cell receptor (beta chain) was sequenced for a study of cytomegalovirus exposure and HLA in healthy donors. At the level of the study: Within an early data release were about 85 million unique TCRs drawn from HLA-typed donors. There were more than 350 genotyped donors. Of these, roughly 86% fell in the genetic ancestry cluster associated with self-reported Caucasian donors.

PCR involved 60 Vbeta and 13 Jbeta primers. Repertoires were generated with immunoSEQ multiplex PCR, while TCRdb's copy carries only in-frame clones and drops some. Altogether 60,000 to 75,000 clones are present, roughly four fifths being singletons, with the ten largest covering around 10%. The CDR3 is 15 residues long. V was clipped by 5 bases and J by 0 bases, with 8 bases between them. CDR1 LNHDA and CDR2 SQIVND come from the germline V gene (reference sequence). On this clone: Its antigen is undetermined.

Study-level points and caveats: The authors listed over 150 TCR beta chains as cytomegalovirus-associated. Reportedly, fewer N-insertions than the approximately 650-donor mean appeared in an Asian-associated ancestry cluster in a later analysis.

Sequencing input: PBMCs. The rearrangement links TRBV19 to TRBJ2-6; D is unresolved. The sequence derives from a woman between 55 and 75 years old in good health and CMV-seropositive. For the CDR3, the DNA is TGTGCCAGTAGTCCGGTGTTCTCTGGGGCCAACGTCCTGACTTTC. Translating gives CASSPVFSGANVLTF.